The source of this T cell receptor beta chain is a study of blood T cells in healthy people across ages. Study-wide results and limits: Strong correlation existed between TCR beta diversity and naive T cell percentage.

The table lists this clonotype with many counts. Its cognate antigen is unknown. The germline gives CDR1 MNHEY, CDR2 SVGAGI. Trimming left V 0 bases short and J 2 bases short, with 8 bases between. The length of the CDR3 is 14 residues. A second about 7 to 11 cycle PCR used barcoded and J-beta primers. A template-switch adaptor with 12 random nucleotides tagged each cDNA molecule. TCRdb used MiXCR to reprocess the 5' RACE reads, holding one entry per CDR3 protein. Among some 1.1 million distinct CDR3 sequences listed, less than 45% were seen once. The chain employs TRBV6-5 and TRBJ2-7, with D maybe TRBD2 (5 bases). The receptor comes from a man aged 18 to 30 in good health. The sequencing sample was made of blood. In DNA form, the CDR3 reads TGTGCCAGCAGTTACTCGAGGGTGACCTACGAGCAGTACTTC. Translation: CASSYSRVTYEQYF.